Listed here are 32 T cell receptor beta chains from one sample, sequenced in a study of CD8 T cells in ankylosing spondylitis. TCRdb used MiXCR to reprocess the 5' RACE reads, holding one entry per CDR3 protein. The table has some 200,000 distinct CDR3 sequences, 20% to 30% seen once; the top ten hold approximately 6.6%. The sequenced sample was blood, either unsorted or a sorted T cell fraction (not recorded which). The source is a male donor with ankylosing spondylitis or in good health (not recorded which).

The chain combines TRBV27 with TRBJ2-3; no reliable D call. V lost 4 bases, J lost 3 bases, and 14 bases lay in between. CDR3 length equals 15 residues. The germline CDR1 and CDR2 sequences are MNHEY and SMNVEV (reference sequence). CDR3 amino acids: CASSSGGGLTDTQYF. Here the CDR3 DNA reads TGTGCCAGCAGTTCCGGCGGTGGGCTAACAGATACGCAGTATTTT.

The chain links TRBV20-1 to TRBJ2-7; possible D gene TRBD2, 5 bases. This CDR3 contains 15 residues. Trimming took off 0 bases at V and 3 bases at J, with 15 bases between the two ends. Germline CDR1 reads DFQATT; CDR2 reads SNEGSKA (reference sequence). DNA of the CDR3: TGCAGTGCTAGAGAGGCCCAGCGGCCGGGCTACGAGCAGTACTTC. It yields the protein CSAREAQRPGYEQYF.

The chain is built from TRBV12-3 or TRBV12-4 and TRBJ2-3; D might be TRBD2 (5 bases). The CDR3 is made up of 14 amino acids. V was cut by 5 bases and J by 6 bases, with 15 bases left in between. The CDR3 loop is CASSTVRRGDTQYF. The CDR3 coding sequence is TGTGCCAGCAGTACCGTTCGCCGAGGGGATACGCAGTATTTT.

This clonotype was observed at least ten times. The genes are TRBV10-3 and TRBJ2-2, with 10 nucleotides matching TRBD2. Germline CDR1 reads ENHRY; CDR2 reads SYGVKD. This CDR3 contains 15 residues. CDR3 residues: CATQTRAGGSGELFF. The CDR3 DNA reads TGTGCTACCCAAACAAGAGCGGGAGGGTCCGGGGAGCTGTTTTTT.

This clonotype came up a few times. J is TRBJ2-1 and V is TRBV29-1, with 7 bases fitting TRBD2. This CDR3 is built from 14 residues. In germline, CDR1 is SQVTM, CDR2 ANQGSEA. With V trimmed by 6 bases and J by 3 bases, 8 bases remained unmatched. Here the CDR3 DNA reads TGCAGCGTCGCCCCTTCTAGCGGCTACAATGAGCAGTTCTTC. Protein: CSVAPSSGYNEQFF.

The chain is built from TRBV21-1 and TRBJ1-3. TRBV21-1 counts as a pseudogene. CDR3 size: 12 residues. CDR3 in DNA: TGTGCCAGCCCCAACGGGGGAAACACCATATATTTT. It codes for CASPNGGNTIYF.

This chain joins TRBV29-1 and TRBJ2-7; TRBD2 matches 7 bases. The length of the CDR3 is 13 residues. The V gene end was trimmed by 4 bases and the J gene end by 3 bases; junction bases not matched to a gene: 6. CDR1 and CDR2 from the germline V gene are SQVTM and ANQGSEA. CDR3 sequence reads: CSVGGGVDYEQYF. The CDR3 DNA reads TGCAGCGTTGGCGGGGGTGTTGACTACGAGCAGTACTTC.

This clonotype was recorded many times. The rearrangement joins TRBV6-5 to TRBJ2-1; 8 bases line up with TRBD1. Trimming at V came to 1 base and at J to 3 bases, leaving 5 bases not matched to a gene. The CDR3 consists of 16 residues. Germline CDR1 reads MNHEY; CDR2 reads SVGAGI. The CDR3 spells CASSYLTGAGYNEQFF. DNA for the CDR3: TGTGCCAGCAGTTACTTGACAGGGGCAGGCTACAATGAGCAGTTCTTC.

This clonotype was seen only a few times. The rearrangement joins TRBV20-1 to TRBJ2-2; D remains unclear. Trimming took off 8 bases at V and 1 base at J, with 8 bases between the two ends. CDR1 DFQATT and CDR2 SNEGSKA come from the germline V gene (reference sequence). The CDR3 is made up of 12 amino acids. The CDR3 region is CSQTRNTGELFF. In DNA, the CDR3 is TGCAGTCAGACAAGGAACACCGGGGAGCTGTTTTTT.

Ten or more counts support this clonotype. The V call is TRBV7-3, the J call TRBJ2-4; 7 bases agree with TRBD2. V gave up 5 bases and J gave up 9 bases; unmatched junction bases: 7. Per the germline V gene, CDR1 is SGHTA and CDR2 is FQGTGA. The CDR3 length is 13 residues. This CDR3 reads CASSQKRDGIQYF. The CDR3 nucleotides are TGTGCCAGCAGCCAAAAGCGGGATGGCATTCAGTACTTC.

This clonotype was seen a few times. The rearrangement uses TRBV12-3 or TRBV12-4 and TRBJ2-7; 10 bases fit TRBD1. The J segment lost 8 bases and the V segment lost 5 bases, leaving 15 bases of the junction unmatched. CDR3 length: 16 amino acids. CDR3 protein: CASSPTPGQGSSQQYF. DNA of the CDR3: TGTGCCAGCAGTCCCACCCCGGGACAGGGGAGTTCCCAGCAGTACTTC.

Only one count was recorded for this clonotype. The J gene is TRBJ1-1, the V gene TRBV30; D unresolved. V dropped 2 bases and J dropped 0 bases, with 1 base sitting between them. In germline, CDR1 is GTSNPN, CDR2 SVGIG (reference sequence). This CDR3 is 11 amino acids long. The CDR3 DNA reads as TGTGCCTGGAGTTTGAACACTGAAGCTTTCTTT. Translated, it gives CAWSLNTEAFF.

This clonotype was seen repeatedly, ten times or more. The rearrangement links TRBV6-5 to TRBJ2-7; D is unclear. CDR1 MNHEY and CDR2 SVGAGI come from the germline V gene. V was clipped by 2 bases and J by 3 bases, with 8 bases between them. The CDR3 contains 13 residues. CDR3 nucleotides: TGTGCCAGCAGTTACGGAGACATCTACGAGCAGTACTTC. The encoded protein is CASSYGDIYEQYF.

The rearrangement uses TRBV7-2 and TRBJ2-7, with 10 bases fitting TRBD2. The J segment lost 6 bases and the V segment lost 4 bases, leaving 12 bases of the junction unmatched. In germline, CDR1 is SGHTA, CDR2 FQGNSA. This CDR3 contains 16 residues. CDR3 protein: CASSSVGLAGAGEQYF. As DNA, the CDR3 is TGTGCCAGCAGCTCGGTGGGCCTAGCGGGAGCAGGCGAGCAGTACTTC.

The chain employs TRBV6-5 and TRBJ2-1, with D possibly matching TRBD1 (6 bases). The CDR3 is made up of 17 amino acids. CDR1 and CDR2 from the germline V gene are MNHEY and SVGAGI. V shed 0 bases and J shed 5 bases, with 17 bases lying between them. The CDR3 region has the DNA TGTGCCAGCAGTTACTCGAGGGGGAAGCCCCAGAACAATGAGCAGTTCTTC. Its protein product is CASSYSRGKPQNNEQFF.

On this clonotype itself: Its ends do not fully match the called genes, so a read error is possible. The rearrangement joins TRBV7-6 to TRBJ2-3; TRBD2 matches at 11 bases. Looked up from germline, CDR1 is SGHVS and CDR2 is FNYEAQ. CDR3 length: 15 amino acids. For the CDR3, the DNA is TGTGCCAGCAGCGACTTGACTAGCGGGACAGTTACGCAGTATTTT. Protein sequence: CASSDLTSGTVTQYF.

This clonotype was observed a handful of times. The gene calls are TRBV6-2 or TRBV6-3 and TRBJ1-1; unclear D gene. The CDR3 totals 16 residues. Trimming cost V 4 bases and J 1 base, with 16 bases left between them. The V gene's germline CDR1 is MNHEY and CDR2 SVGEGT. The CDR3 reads CASSFAYREQNTEAFF. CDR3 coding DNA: TGTGCCAGCAGTTTTGCTTATAGGGAGCAGAACACTGAAGCTTTCTTT.

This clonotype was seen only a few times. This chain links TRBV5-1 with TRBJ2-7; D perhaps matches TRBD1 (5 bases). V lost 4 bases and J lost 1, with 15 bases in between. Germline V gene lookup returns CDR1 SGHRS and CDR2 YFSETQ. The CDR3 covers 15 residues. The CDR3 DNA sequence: TGCGCCAGCAGCATAGACAGCAAAACTTCCTACGAGCAGTACTTC. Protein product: CASSIDSKTSYEQYF.

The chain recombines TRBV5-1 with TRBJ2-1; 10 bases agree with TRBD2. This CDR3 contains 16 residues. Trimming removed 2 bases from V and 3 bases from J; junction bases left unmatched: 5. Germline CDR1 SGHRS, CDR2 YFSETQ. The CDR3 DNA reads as TGCGCCAGCAGCTTAGTAGCGGGAGGATTCTACAATGAGCAGTTCTTC. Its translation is CASSLVAGGFYNEQFF.

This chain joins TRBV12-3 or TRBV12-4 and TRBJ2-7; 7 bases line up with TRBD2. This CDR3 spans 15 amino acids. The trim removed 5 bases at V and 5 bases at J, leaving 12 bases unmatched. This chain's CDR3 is CASSLRGEGQNEQYF. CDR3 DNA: TGTGCCAGCAGTCTACGAGGGGAGGGCCAAAACGAGCAGTACTTC.

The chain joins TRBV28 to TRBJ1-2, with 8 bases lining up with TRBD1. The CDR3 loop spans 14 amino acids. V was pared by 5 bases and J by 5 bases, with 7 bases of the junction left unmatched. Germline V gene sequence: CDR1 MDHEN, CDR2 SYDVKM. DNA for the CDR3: TGTGCCAGCAGTCCCGGGACAGGTTTTTATGGCTACACCTTC. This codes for CASSPGTGFYGYTF.

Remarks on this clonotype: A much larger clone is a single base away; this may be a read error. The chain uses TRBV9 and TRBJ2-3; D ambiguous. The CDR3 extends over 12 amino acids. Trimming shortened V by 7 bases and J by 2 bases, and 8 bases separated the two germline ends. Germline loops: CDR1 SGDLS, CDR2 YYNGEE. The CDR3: CASGPVTDTQYF. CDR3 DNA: TGTGCCAGCGGCCCCGTCACAGATACGCAGTATTTT. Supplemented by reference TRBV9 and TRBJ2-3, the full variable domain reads DSGVTQTPKHLITATGQRVTLRCSPRSGDLSVYWYQQSLDQGLQFLIQYYNGEERAKGNILERFSAQQFPDLHSELNLSSLELGDSALYFCASGPVTDTQYFGPGTRLTVL.

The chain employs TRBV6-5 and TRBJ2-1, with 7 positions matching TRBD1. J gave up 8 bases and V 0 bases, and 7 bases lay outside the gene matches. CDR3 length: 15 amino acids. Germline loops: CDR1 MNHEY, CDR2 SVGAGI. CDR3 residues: CASSYSAGGFYEQFF. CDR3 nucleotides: TGTGCCAGCAGTTACTCGGCAGGGGGATTTTATGAGCAGTTCTTC.

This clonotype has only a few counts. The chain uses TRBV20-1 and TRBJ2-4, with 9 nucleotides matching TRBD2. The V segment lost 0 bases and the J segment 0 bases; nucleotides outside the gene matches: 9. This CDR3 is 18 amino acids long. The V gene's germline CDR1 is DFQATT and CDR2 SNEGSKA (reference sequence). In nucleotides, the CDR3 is TGCAGTGCTAGAGATCGGACTAGCGACCACCTAGCCAAAAACATTCAGTACTTC. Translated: CSARDRTSDHLAKNIQYF.

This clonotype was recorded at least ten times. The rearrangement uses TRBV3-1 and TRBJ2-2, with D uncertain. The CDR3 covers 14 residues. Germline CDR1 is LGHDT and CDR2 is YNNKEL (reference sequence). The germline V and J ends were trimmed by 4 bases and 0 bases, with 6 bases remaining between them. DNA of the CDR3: TGTGCCAGCAGCCTCACAGCGAACACCGGGGAGCTGTTTTTT. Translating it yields CASSLTANTGELFF.

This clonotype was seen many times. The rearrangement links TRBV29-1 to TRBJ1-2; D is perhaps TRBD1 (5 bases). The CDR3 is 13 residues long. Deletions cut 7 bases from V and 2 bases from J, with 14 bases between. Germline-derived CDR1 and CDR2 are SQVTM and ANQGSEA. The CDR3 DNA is TGCAGCGCCGGGGACCGGGGGAACTATGGCTACACCTTC. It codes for CSAGDRGNYGYTF. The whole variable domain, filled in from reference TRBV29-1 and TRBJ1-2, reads SAVISQKPSRDICQRGTSLTIQCQVDSQVTMMFWYRQQPGQSLTLIATANQGSEATYESGFVIDKFPISRPNLTFSTLTVSNMSPEDSSIYLCSAGDRGNYGYTFGSGTRLTVV.

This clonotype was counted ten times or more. The CDR3 loop is CSARDYRENNYGYTF. In nucleotides, the CDR3 is TGCAGTGCTAGAGATTACAGGGAAAATAACTATGGCTACACCTTC. The chain employs TRBV20-1 and TRBJ1-2; possible D gene TRBD1, 6 bases. Trimming cost V 0 bases and J 1 base, with 12 bases left between them. There are 15 residues in the CDR3. Germline-derived CDR1 and CDR2 are DFQATT and SNEGSKA (reference sequence).

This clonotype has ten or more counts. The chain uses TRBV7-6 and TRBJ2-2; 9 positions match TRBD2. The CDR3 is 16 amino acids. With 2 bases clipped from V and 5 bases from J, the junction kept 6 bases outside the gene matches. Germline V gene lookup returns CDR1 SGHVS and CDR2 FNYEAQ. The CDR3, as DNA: TGTGCCAGCAGCTTATCTGCGGGAGGGCGGACCGGGGAGCTGTTTTTT. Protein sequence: CASSLSAGGRTGELFF.

The CDR3 nucleotides are TGCAGTGCTAGACTGGCGAGGGCTCGGAACACTGAAGCTTTCTTT. This translates into CSARLARARNTEAFF. The chain carries TRBV20-1 and TRBJ1-1, with D unclear. Trimming took 2 bases from V and 1 from J, leaving 14 bases between them. Germline-derived CDR1 and CDR2 are DFQATT and SNEGSKA (reference sequence). The CDR3 is made up of 15 amino acids.

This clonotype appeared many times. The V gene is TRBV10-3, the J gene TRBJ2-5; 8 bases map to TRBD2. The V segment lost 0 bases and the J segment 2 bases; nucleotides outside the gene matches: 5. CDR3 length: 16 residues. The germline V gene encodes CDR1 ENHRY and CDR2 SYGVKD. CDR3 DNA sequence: TGTGCCATCAGTGAGTCGAGGACTAGCACACAAGAGACCCAGTACTTC. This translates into CAISESRTSTQETQYF.

CDR3 region: CASREYEQYF. The CDR3 region has the DNA TGTGCCAGCAGAGAATACGAGCAGTACTTC. The chain employs TRBV2 and TRBJ2-7; no firm D call. The V gene lost 6 bases and the J gene lost 4 bases, with 4 bases spanning the gap. The CDR3 runs to 10 residues. Germline V CDR1 and CDR2: SNHLY, FYNNEI. The full variable domain, rest sourced from reference TRBV2 and TRBJ2-7, is EPEVTQTPSHQVTQMGQEVILRCVPISNHLYFYWYRQILGQKVEFLVSFYNNEISEKSEIFDDQFSVERPDGSNFTLKIRSTKLEDSAMYFCASREYEQYFGPGTRLTVT.

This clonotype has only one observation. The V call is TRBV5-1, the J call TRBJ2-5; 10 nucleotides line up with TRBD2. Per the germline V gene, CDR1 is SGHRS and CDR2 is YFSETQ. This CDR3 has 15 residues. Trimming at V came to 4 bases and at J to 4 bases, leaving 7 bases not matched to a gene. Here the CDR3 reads CASSPGTSEGETQYF. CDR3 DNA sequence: TGCGCCAGCAGCCCCGGGACTAGCGAGGGAGAGACCCAGTACTTC.